This T cell receptor beta chain derives from a study of shared clonotypes between healthy human individuals. Germline V gene data show CDR1 as SNHLY and CDR2 as FYNNEI. Trimming took 3 bases from V and 2 from J, leaving 17 bases between them. The CDR3 consists of 16 residues. Repertoires were generated with immunoSEQ multiplex PCR, while TCRdb's copy carries only in-frame clones and drops some. This table has about 480,000 clones, about four fifths appearing once. The receptor was isolated from a woman aged 40-49 years in good health. Some clones in this sample may be carry-over from other donors' samples. Sequenced input: PBMCs. The chain links TRBV2 to TRBJ2-7, with D perhaps matching TRBD1 or TRBD2 (6 bases each). This CDR3 is CASSEGSGAGTYEQYF. DNA of the CDR3: TGTGCCAGCAGTGAGGGTTCGGGGGCGGGGACCTACGAGCAGTACTTC.